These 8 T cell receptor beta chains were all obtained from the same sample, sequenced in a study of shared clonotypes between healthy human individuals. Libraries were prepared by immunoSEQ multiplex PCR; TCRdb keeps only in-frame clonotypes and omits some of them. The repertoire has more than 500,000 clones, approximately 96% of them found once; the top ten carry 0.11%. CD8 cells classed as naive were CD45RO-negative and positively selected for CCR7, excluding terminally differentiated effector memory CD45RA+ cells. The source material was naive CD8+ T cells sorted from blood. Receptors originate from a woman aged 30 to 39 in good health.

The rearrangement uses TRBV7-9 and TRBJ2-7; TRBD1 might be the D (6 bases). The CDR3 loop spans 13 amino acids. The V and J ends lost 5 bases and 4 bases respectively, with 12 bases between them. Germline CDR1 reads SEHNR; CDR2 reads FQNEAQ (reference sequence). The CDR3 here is CASSPGADYEQYF. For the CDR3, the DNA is TGTGCCAGCAGCCCAGGGGCGGATTACGAGCAGTACTTC.

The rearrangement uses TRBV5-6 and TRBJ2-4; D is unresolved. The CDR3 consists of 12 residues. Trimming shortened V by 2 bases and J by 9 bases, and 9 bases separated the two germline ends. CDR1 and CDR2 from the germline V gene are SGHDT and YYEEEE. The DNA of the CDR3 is TGTGCCAGCAGCTTAAAAGGTTTCATTCAGTACTTC. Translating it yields CASSLKGFIQYF. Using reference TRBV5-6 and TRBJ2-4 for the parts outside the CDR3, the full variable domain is DAGVTQSPTHLIKTRGQQVTLRCSPKSGHDTVSWYQQALGQGPQFIFQYYEEEERQRGNFPDRFSGHQFPNYSSELNVNALLLGDSALYLCASSLKGFIQYFGAGTRLSVL.

The DNA of the CDR3 is TGTGCCAGCAGCTCCCTGAACTCCTACGAGCAGTACTTC. This translates into CASSSLNSYEQYF. The V and J genes are TRBV7-9 and TRBJ2-7; D is unresolved. V was cut by 4 bases and J by 0 bases, with 7 bases left in between. The germline CDR1 and CDR2 sequences are SEHNR and FQNEAQ (reference sequence). The CDR3 is 13 residues long. Supplemented by reference TRBV7-9 and TRBJ2-7, the full variable domain reads DTGVSQNPRHKITKRGQNVTFRCDPISEHNRLYWYRQTLGQGPEFLTYFQNEAQLEKSRLLSDRFSAERPKGSFSTLEIQRTEQGDSAMYLCASSSLNSYEQYFGPGTRLTVT.

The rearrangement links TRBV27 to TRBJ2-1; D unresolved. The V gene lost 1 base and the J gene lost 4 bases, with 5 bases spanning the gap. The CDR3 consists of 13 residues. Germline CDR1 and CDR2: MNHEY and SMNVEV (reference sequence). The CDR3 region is CASSLFQYNEQFF. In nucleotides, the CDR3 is TGTGCCAGCAGTTTATTTCAGTACAATGAGCAGTTCTTC.

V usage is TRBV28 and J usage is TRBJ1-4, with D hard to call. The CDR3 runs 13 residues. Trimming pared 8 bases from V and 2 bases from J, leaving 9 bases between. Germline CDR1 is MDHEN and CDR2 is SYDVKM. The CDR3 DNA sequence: TGTGCCAGCGCCCCCTTTACTAATGAAAAACTGTTTTTT. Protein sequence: CASAPFTNEKLFF.

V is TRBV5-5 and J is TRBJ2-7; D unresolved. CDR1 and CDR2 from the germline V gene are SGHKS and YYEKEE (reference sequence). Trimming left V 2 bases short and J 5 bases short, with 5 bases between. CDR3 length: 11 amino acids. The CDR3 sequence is CASSLHHEQYF. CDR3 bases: TGTGCCAGCAGCTTACATCACGAGCAGTACTTC.

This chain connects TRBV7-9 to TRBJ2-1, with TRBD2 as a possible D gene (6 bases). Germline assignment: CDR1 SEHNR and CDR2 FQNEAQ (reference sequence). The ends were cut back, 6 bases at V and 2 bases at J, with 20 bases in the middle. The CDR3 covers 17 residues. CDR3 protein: CASRRTDREYPYNEQFF. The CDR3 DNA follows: TGTGCCAGCAGACGGACGGATCGGGAGTATCCCTACAATGAGCAGTTCTTC.

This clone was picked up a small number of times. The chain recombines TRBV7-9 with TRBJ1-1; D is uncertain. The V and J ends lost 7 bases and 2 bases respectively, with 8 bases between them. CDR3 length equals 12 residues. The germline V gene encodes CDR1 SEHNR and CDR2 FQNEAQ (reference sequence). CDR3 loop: CASTLLNTEAFF. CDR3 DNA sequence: TGTGCCAGCACCCTCCTCAACACTGAAGCTTTCTTT.